These 19 T cell receptor beta chains were all obtained from the same sample, sequenced in a study of human T cells and chemical hapten exposure. TCRdb re-called the RACE reads with MiXCR, one entry per CDR3 protein. The table has 70,000 to 80,000 distinct CDR3 sequences, approximately 35% seen once. Time point meaning: patch test 1, 2 weeks after DPC sensitization. As to treatment: therapeutic diphenylcyclopropenone sensitization with weekly scalp DPC. The material sequenced was whole blood, taken in connection with sensitization to the hapten diphenylcyclopropenone (DPC). Receptors were obtained from a man aged 35 to 55 with alopecia areata. Some clones in this sample may be carry-over from other donors' samples.

The rearrangement joins TRBV27 to TRBJ2-5; possibly TRBD1 for D (6 bases). The V end was cut by 6 bases, the J end by 5 bases, with 13 bases between. This CDR3 is 13 amino acids long. Per germline, CDR1 MNHEY and CDR2 SMNVEV (reference sequence). CDR3 amino acids: CASRRSGVETQYF. CDR3 bases: TGTGCCAGCAGACGATCAGGGGTTGAGACCCAGTACTTC.

This clonotype appeared a few times. This rearrangement joins TRBV20-1 to TRBJ1-1; D ambiguous. The CDR3 runs 11 residues. The V end lost 6 bases, the J end lost 5 bases, and 10 bases lay between the germline ends. Looked up from germline, CDR1 is DFQATT and CDR2 is SNEGSKA (reference sequence). CDR3 bases: TGCAGTGCAGAAGGGCAGACTGAAGCTTTCTTT. Translation gives CSAEGQTEAFF.

This clonotype has more than one count but fewer than ten. V usage is TRBV6-5 and J usage is TRBJ2-2; 10 bases line up with TRBD2. CDR3 length equals 17 residues. With V trimmed by 5 bases and J by 5 bases, 11 bases remained unmatched. Germline CDR1 is MNHEY and CDR2 is SVGAGI. CDR3 region: CASSQDLAGDWTGELFF. The CDR3 nucleotides are TGTGCCAGCAGTCAGGACCTAGCGGGAGATTGGACCGGGGAGCTGTTTTTT.

This chain links TRBV7-2 with TRBJ2-7, with a possible D match to TRBD2 (5 bases). The CDR3 extends over 12 amino acids. Germline V gives CDR1 SGHTA, CDR2 FQGNSA. Trimming took 4 bases from V and 4 from J, leaving 8 bases between them. This CDR3 reads CASSSGVYEQYF. In DNA, the CDR3 is TGTGCCAGCAGCTCCGGGGTGTACGAGCAGTACTTC.

The chain couples TRBV12-3 or TRBV12-4 to TRBJ2-7, with unresolved D. This CDR3 comprises 14 residues. Trimming stripped 3 bases from V and 5 bases from J, with 14 bases between. CDR3 sequence (DNA): TGTGCCAGCAGTTTCGGCCCCGGGTCGAACGAGCAGTACTTC. Translation: CASSFGPGSNEQYF.

The CDR3 spells CASSLTRGGQPQHF. The CDR3 nucleotides read TGTGCCAGCAGCTTAACGAGGGGTGGTCAGCCCCAGCATTTT. The V gene is TRBV7-2, the J gene TRBJ1-5, with D possibly matching TRBD1 (5 bases). Germline values: CDR1 SGHTA, CDR2 FQGNSA. Trimming cost V 2 bases and J 6 bases, with 11 bases left between them. This CDR3 contains 14 residues. The full variable domain, completed using reference TRBV7-2 and TRBJ1-5, is GAGVSQSPSNKVTEKGKDVELRCDPISGHTALYWYRQSLGQGLEFLIYFQGNSAPDKSGLPSDRFSAERTGGSVSTLTIQRTQQEDSAVYLCASSLTRGGQPQHFGDGTRLSIL.

The genes are TRBV12-3 or TRBV12-4 and TRBJ2-7, with D maybe TRBD2 (6 bases). This CDR3 region has 15 residues. V shed 4 bases and J shed 6 bases, with 19 bases lying between them. CDR3 protein: CASSSPGGLPSEQYF. The CDR3 coding sequence is TGTGCCAGCAGTTCCCCCGGAGGGCTCCCCTCCGAGCAGTACTTC.

V gene TRBV7-2 combines with J gene TRBJ2-3; D is uncertain. The CDR3 extends over 13 amino acids. V was cut by 5 bases and J by 5 bases, with 11 bases left in between. Germline V lookup: CDR1 SGHTA, CDR2 FQGNSA. The CDR3 sequence: CASSKGFGDTQYF. The DNA of the CDR3 is TGTGCCAGCAGCAAGGGATTCGGAGATACGCAGTATTTT. The variable domain in full, completed from reference TRBV7-2 and TRBJ2-3, reads GAGVSQSPSNKVTEKGKDVELRCDPISGHTALYWYRQSLGQGLEFLIYFQGNSAPDKSGLPSDRFSAERTGGSVSTLTIQRTQQEDSAVYLCASSKGFGDTQYFGPGTRLTVL.

The rearrangement joins TRBV5-1 to TRBJ2-1, with no clear D. V lost 0 bases and J lost 6, with 13 bases in between. The CDR3 has 15 residues. CDR1 is SGHRS and CDR2 is YFSETQ in the germline V gene. The CDR3 DNA reads TGCGCCAGCAGCTTGGCGGCAGGCCGAGTCAATGAGCAGTTCTTC. This gives the protein CASSLAAGRVNEQFF.

The V call is TRBV29-1, the J call TRBJ2-1; tentatively, D is TRBD2 (6 bases). V was clipped by 6 bases and J by 4 bases, with 19 bases between them. Germline lookup yields CDR1 SQVTM and CDR2 ANQGSEA. This CDR3 contains 15 residues. The CDR3 reads CSVGPYRGMYNEQFF. In DNA form, the CDR3 reads TGCAGCGTGGGACCTTATCGCGGGATGTACAATGAGCAGTTCTTC.

The rearrangement links TRBV5-5 to TRBJ2-5; 7 nucleotides align to TRBD1. Trimming cost V 0 bases and J 5 bases; bases outside gene matches: 4. There are 14 residues in the CDR3. Germline CDR1 is SGHKS and CDR2 is YYEKEE (reference sequence). CDR3 sequence reads: CASSLGQGRETQYF. CDR3 nucleotide sequence: TGTGCCAGCAGCTTGGGACAGGGTAGGGAGACCCAGTACTTC.

V and J are TRBV20-1 and TRBJ2-3, with D perhaps matching TRBD1 (6 bases). V gave up 2 bases and J gave up 3 bases, with 12 bases separating them. This CDR3 is 14 amino acids long. The germline gives CDR1 DFQATT, CDR2 SNEGSKA (reference sequence). The CDR3 loop is CSARIFTGTDTQYF. The CDR3 nucleotides are TGCAGTGCTAGAATTTTCACAGGGACAGATACGCAGTATTTT.

The V gene is TRBV7-6, the J gene TRBJ2-6; maybe TRBD2 (6 bases). The CDR3 totals 16 residues. Germline V gene sequence: CDR1 SGHVS, CDR2 FNYEAQ. Trimming took 5 bases from V and 2 from J, leaving 13 bases between them. CDR3: CASSPGGSTGANVLTF. In nucleotides, the CDR3 is TGTGCCAGCAGCCCTGGAGGGTCTACTGGGGCCAACGTCCTGACTTTC.

This CDR3 reads CASSPRGTSGAQGTDTQYF. For the CDR3, the DNA is TGTGCCAGCAGCCCACGGGGGACTAGCGGGGCCCAAGGCACAGATACGCAGTATTTT. The V and J genes are TRBV6-4 and TRBJ2-3; 13 bases match TRBD2. J gave up 1 base and V 6 bases, and 13 bases lay outside the gene matches. The CDR3 sequence is 19 residues long. CDR1 is MRHNA, CDR2 SNTAGT, per germline.

In this sample, this clonotype turned up a few times. V and J are TRBV5-1 and TRBJ2-3; the D gene is possibly TRBD2 (5 bases). Germline-derived CDR1 and CDR2 are SGHRS and YFSETQ. The CDR3 is 13 residues long. V lost 5 bases and J 0 bases, leaving 7 bases between the germline ends. The CDR3, as DNA: TGCGCCAGCAGGGGAGTCAGCACAGATACGCAGTATTTT. Its translation: CASRGVSTDTQYF. The variable domain in full, completed from reference TRBV5-1 and TRBJ2-3, reads KAGVTQTPRYLIKTRGQQVTLSCSPISGHRSVSWYQQTPGQGLQFLFEYFSETQRNKGNFPGRFSGRQFSNSRSEMNVSTLELGDSALYLCASRGVSTDTQYFGPGTRLTVL.

The J gene is TRBJ2-3, the V gene TRBV11-2; D is possibly TRBD1 (6 bases). Between the trimmed V and J ends, which lost 6 bases and 3 bases, there was a span of 16 bases. CDR1 SGHAT and CDR2 FQNNGV come from the germline V gene. The CDR3 contains 15 residues. CDR3 nucleotides: TGTGCCAGCAGGGCTGGGACAAAAGTGACAGATACGCAGTATTTT. It codes for CASRAGTKVTDTQYF. Filled out from reference TRBV11-2 and TRBJ2-3, the complete variable domain reads EAGVAQSPRYKIIEKRQSVAFWCNPISGHATLYWYQQILGQGPKLLIQFQNNGVVDDSQLPKDRFSAERLKGVDSTLKIQPAKLEDSAVYLCASRAGTKVTDTQYFGPGTRLTVL.

The V gene is TRBV4-1, the J gene TRBJ2-7; D might be TRBD2 (5 bases). The V end lost 0 bases, the J end lost 5 bases, and 11 bases lay between the germline ends. This CDR3 region has 14 residues. From germline, CDR1 is MGHRA and CDR2 YSYEKL. The DNA of the CDR3 is TGCGCCAGCAGCCAAGATTCGGGATCCGACGAGCAGTACTTC. The encoded protein is CASSQDSGSDEQYF.

The rearrangement joins TRBV5-1 to TRBJ2-3; no clear D gene. Trimming removed 0 bases from V and 4 bases from J, with 3 bases in between. From germline, CDR1 is SGHRS and CDR2 YFSETQ. The CDR3 sequence is 12 residues long. CDR3 nucleotides: TGCGCCAGCAGCTTGGTGTCAGATACGCAGTATTTT. Translation: CASSLVSDTQYF.

This clonotype occurred a few times. The chain has TRBV7-6 and TRBJ2-3, with 13 bases aligning to TRBD2. J lost 7 bases, V lost 1 base, and 11 bases had no gene match. The CDR3 loop spans 18 amino acids. Germline V CDR1 and CDR2: SGHVS, FNYEAQ. The CDR3 DNA is TGTGCCAGCAGCTTAGGCTTTCCGGGACTAGCGGGAAGTTATACGCAGTATTTT. Its protein is CASSLGFPGLAGSYTQYF.